Below, 29 T cell receptor beta chains from the same sample are listed, as sequenced in a study of cytomegalovirus exposure and HLA in healthy donors. PCR amplification relied on 60 Vbeta primers (plus 13 Jbeta primers). Assay: immunoSEQ multiplex PCR; the TCRdb copy retains only in-frame clones and omits some. Among 200,000 to 250,000 clones listed, approximately 82% were seen once. The sequencing input was PBMCs. These TCRs come from a woman in her forties in good health and CMV-seronegative.

The chain couples TRBV5-6 to TRBJ2-3; 8 bases are a match to TRBD2. Germline V lookup: CDR1 SGHDT, CDR2 YYEEEE. The CDR3 is made up of 16 amino acids. Germline trimming cut 2 bases from V and 0 bases from J; bases unmatched to any gene: 5. The CDR3 DNA is TGTGCCAGCAGCTTAGGGCGGGGGGCTAGCACAGATACGCAGTATTTT. This codes for CASSLGRGASTDTQYF.

The gene calls are TRBV27 and TRBJ1-1; maybe TRBD1 (5 bases). Germline assignment: CDR1 MNHEY and CDR2 SMNVEV (reference sequence). The V gene lost 1 base and the J gene lost 10 bases, with 13 bases spanning the gap. This CDR3 region has 13 residues. The CDR3 loop reads CASSLYPSGGAFF. CDR3 sequence (DNA): TGTGCCAGCAGTTTATACCCATCCGGGGGAGCTTTCTTT.

This clone showed up just once. This sequence joins TRBV6-5 and TRBJ2-2, with D possibly TRBD2 on 5 matching bases. This CDR3 is 16 amino acids long. Trimming removed 0 bases at V and 4 bases at J, with 12 bases between. Germline V gene lookup returns CDR1 MNHEY and CDR2 SVGAGI. The CDR3 region has the DNA TGTGCCAGCAGTTACTCGCCGGGGTCCTCCACCGGGGAGCTGTTTTTT. It translates to CASSYSPGSSTGELFF.

CDR3 in DNA: TGTGCCTGGAGGGGGACAGGCTTGGGGCAGCCCCAGCATTTT. It translates to CAWRGTGLGQPQHF. The chain couples TRBV30 to TRBJ1-5, with 8 bases matching TRBD1. Per the germline V gene, CDR1 is GTSNPN and CDR2 is SVGIG (reference sequence). This CDR3 has 14 residues. Germline trimming cut 3 bases from V and 7 bases from J; bases unmatched to any gene: 8.

CDR3 region: CSVHKQDRNYGYTF. CDR3 sequence (DNA): TGCAGCGTCCACAAACAAGACAGAAACTATGGCTACACCTTC. V and J are TRBV29-1 and TRBJ1-2, with D perhaps TRBD1 (5 bases). This CDR3 has 14 amino acids. V was trimmed by 6 bases and J by 2 bases, leaving 16 bases between them. CDR1 SQVTM and CDR2 ANQGSEA come from the germline V gene.

CDR3 in DNA: TGTGCCTGGGGGTGGGGGGGGAGCTCTGGGGCCAACGTCCTGACTTTC. Residues: CAWGWGGSSGANVLTF. V usage is TRBV30 and J usage is TRBJ2-6; 7 nucleotides match TRBD2. Germline CDR1 and CDR2: GTSNPN and SVGIG (reference sequence). J gave up 0 bases and V 5 bases, and 7 bases lay outside the gene matches. This CDR3 has 16 residues.

This chain uses TRBV19 with TRBJ1-2; 7 positions agree with TRBD1. V shed 0 bases and J 6 bases; nucleotides not matched to a gene: 10. The CDR3 extends over 16 amino acids. The germline V gene has CDR1 LNHDA and CDR2 SQIVND (reference sequence). In nucleotides, the CDR3 is TGTGCCAGTAGTATAGATCTGCTAGACAGGGAAAATGGCTACACCTTC. Its protein is CASSIDLLDRENGYTF.

The chain has TRBV6-1 and TRBJ1-3; unclear D gene. This CDR3 contains 13 residues. The V gene lost 8 bases and the J gene lost 0 bases, with 8 bases spanning the gap. CDR1 is MNHNS and CDR2 is SASEGT in the germline V gene. The CDR3 protein is CASPRDSGNTIYF. The CDR3 DNA sequence: TGTGCCAGCCCGAGGGACTCTGGAAACACCATATATTTT.

This chain links TRBV27 with TRBJ1-2, with 9 nucleotides matching TRBD1. The length of the CDR3 is 14 residues. The V gene's germline CDR1 is MNHEY and CDR2 SMNVEV (reference sequence). V shed 6 bases, J shed 8 bases, and the junction held 10 bases outside the gene matches. This CDR3 is CASRTGGEWLGYTF. The CDR3 coding sequence is TGTGCCAGCAGGACAGGGGGGGAATGGTTAGGCTACACCTTC.

This clone was counted once. CDR3 in amino acids: CSVVAAPGAFF. The CDR3 nucleotides are TGCAGCGTTGTGGCGGCCCCGGGGGCTTTCTTT. The chain employs TRBV29-1 and TRBJ1-1; D not certain. Trimming took off 4 bases at V and 11 bases at J, with 14 bases between the two ends. The CDR3 totals 11 residues. Germline V gives CDR1 SQVTM, CDR2 ANQGSEA.

The rearrangement links TRBV4-2 to TRBJ2-1, with D perhaps TRBD1 (6 bases). Per the germline V gene, CDR1 is LGHNA and CDR2 is YNFKEQ. There are 12 residues in the CDR3. Deletions cut 4 bases from V and 9 bases from J, with 10 bases between. The CDR3: CASSPQGREQFF. The CDR3 nucleotides read TGTGCCAGCAGCCCCCAGGGGCGTGAGCAGTTCTTC.

The V call is TRBV5-1, the J call TRBJ2-1, with D tentatively TRBD1 (7 bases). CDR1 and CDR2 from the germline V gene are SGHRS and YFSETQ. V gave up 4 bases and J gave up 3 bases, with 17 bases separating them. The CDR3 runs to 16 residues. CDR3 sequence: CASSALAGGLYNEQFF. CDR3 in DNA: TGCGCCAGCAGCGCTCTCGCAGGGGGACTCTACAATGAGCAGTTCTTC.

CDR3 amino acids: CASSQETGKKAFF. The CDR3, as DNA: TGCGCCAGCAGCCAAGAAACAGGGAAGAAAGCTTTCTTT. J is TRBJ1-1 and V is TRBV4-3, with D perhaps matching TRBD1 (6 bases). The CDR3 extends over 13 amino acids. The ends were cut back, 0 bases at V and 9 bases at J, with 11 bases in the middle. Germline-derived CDR1 and CDR2 are LGHNA and YSLEER.

The chain combines TRBV19 with TRBJ1-1; D is undetermined. Germline V CDR1 and CDR2: LNHDA, SQIVND (reference sequence). This CDR3 is built from 15 residues. V was cut by 3 bases and J by 2 bases, with 13 bases left in between. CDR3 bases: TGTGCCAGTAGTATTACGCCCACAGCTAACACTGAAGCTTTCTTT. Its protein is CASSITPTANTEAFF.

This CDR3 reads CASSLRTPRQNTEAFF. Here the CDR3 DNA reads TGCGCCAGCAGCTTGCGTACACCCAGACAGAACACTGAAGCTTTCTTT. The chain has TRBV5-1 and TRBJ1-1; unclear D gene. The CDR3 is made up of 16 amino acids. V was shortened by 1 base and J by 1 base, with 14 bases between the two germline ends. CDR1 is SGHRS and CDR2 is YFSETQ in the germline V gene.

The rearrangement links TRBV7-9 to TRBJ2-1; 12 bases align to TRBD2. CDR3 length: 15 amino acids. Per germline, CDR1 SEHNR and CDR2 FQNEAQ (reference sequence). Losses at the gene ends were 2 bases for V and 7 bases for J; bases not matched to a gene: 3. The CDR3, as DNA: TGTGCCAGCAGCTTATCGGGACTAGCGGGTAATGAGCAGTTCTTC. Amino acid sequence: CASSLSGLAGNEQFF.

DNA for the CDR3: TGTGCCAGCAGCGGGACAGGGGATACCTACGAGCAGTACTTC. Its translation is CASSGTGDTYEQYF. The chain has TRBV6-1 and TRBJ2-7; 10 nucleotides line up with TRBD1. Germline CDR1 is MNHNS and CDR2 is SASEGT. The CDR3 loop spans 14 amino acids. J gave up 2 bases and V 6 bases, and 4 bases lay outside the gene matches.

The chain has TRBV6-6 and TRBJ1-1; D perhaps matches TRBD1 (5 bases). Trimming removed 5 bases from V and 7 bases from J, with 17 bases in between. Germline V lookup: CDR1 MNHNY, CDR2 SVGAGI (reference sequence). The CDR3 totals 14 residues. Written as DNA, the CDR3 is TGTGCCAGCAGTGGAGGAGGGGCGCGGGGTGAAGCTTTCTTT. Amino acid sequence: CASSGGGARGEAFF.

This clone came up once. This chain uses TRBV25-1 with TRBJ2-7; maybe TRBD1 (6 bases). Germline CDR1 and CDR2: MGHDK and SYGVNS. V was pared by 3 bases and J by 2 bases, with 14 bases between. This CDR3 is 15 amino acids long. CDR3 amino acids: CASSDAGTSTYEQYF. CDR3 in DNA: TGTGCCAGCAGTGACGCCGGGACAAGTACCTACGAGCAGTACTTC.

The rearrangement uses TRBV25-1 and TRBJ1-1; a possible D gene is TRBD1 (5 bases). The CDR3 runs 15 residues. Germline V gene data show CDR1 as MGHDK and CDR2 as SYGVNS. The V end was cut by 2 bases, the J end by 4 bases, with 14 bases between. The CDR3, as DNA: TGTGCCAGCAGTGAAAGGGCAGGGAGGAGCACTGAAGCTTTCTTT. It codes for CASSERAGRSTEAFF. Full variable domain (missing parts from reference TRBV25-1 and TRBJ1-1): EADIYQTPRYLVIGTGKKITLECSQTMGHDKMYWYQQDPGMELHLIHYSYGVNSTEKGDLSSESTVSRIRTEHFPLTLESARPSHTSQYLCASSERAGRSTEAFFGQGTRLTVV.

This clone was detected only a few times. The chain uses TRBV19 and TRBJ2-7; 7 nucleotides align to TRBD1. V trimming: 8 bases; J trimming: 6 bases; junction bases outside the gene matches: 13. This CDR3 has 14 amino acids. Germline lookup yields CDR1 LNHDA and CDR2 SQIVND (reference sequence). The CDR3 DNA reads as TGTGCCAGTGCCCCGGACAGGCTCGGGGCCGAGCAGTACTTC. It encodes CASAPDRLGAEQYF.

The rearrangement joins TRBV5-6 to TRBJ2-5; tentative D call: TRBD2 (5 bases). Germline V gives CDR1 SGHDT, CDR2 YYEEEE. The CDR3 covers 12 residues. V was cut by 2 bases and J by 5 bases, with 7 bases left in between. The CDR3 DNA sequence: TGTGCCAGCAGCTTCCGGGATGAGACCCAGTACTTC. Residues: CASSFRDETQYF.

The chain links TRBV11-2 to TRBJ1-1; a possible D gene is TRBD1 (6 bases). The germline gives CDR1 SGHAT, CDR2 FQNNGV. Trimming left V 6 bases short and J 2 bases short, with 16 bases between. This CDR3 is 15 amino acids long. CDR3 DNA sequence: TGTGCCAGCAGGAGTACAGGGTTGGAAAACACTGAAGCTTTCTTT. This sequence encodes CASRSTGLENTEAFF.

J is TRBJ1-1 and V is TRBV7-2; possibly TRBD1 for D (6 bases). Between the trimmed V and J ends, which lost 2 bases and 5 bases, there was a span of 12 bases. Germline V gene sequence: CDR1 SGHTA, CDR2 FQGNSA. The CDR3 consists of 14 residues. The DNA for the CDR3 is TGTGCCAGCAGCTTAACTCACCAGGGGACTGAAGCTTTCTTT. Protein product: CASSLTHQGTEAFF.

This clone was detected a few times. This chain links TRBV7-2 with TRBJ2-3; 12 nucleotides align to TRBD2. Germline CDR1 and CDR2: SGHTA and FQGNSA. The CDR3 covers 17 residues. The junction had 4 bases not matched to a gene; V was cut back by 2 bases and J by 1 base. CDR3 sequence reads: CASSLLAGGVGTDTQYF. In DNA, the CDR3 is TGTGCCAGCAGCTTACTAGCGGGGGGGGTAGGCACAGATACGCAGTATTTT.

The rearrangement uses TRBV13 and TRBJ2-7, with D tentatively TRBD2 (6 bases). The germline V gene encodes CDR1 PRHDT and CDR2 FYEKMQ (reference sequence). The V and J ends lost 0 bases and 2 bases respectively, with 11 bases between them. This CDR3 has 15 residues. The CDR3 DNA follows: TGTGCCAGCAGCTTAGGAGGGACTCAAGCCTACGAGCAGTACTTC. It yields the protein CASSLGGTQAYEQYF.

The chain links TRBV28 to TRBJ1-1; D gene uncertain. CDR1 and CDR2 (germline): MDHEN, SYDVKM. The CDR3 totals 13 residues. Trimming removed 8 bases at V and 1 base at J, with 11 bases between. CDR3 DNA sequence: TGTGCCAGCGAAGCCCGCGCGAACACTGAAGCTTTCTTT. This translates into CASEARANTEAFF.

This chain joins TRBV5-5 and TRBJ2-5; D is unclear. Looked up from germline, CDR1 is SGHKS and CDR2 is YYEKEE (reference sequence). The CDR3 is 14 amino acids. Trimming pared 4 bases from V and 5 bases from J, leaving 15 bases between. In nucleotides, the CDR3 is TGTGCCAGCAGCAATCCGCTCCGGGTGGAGACCCAGTACTTC. Translating gives CASSNPLRVETQYF.

V is TRBV7-8 and J is TRBJ2-1; 7 bases agree with TRBD2. V lost 0 bases and J lost 10; bases outside the gene matches: 12. This CDR3 spans 16 amino acids. CDR1 and CDR2 (germline): SGHVS, FQNEAQ. CDR3 sequence reads: CASSLASPRLAGEQFF. The CDR3 bases are TGTGCCAGCAGCTTAGCGTCGCCGAGACTAGCTGGGGAGCAGTTCTTC.